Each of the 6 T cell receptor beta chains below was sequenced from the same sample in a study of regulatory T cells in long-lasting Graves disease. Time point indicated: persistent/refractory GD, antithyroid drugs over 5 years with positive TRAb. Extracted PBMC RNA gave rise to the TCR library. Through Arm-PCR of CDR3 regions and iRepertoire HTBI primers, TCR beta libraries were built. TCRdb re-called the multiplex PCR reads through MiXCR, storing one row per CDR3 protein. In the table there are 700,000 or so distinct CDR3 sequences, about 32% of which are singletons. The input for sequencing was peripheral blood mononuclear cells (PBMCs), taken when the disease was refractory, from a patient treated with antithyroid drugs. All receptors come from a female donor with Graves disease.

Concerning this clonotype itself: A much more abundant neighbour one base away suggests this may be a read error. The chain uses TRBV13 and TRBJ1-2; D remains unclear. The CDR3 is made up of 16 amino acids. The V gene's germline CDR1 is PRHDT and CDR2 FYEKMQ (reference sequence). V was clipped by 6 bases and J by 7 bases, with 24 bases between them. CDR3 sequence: CASRRDLRADFAGYTF. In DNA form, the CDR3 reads TGTGCCAGCAGGAGGGATTTAAGGGCAGACTTTGCTGGCTACACCTTC.

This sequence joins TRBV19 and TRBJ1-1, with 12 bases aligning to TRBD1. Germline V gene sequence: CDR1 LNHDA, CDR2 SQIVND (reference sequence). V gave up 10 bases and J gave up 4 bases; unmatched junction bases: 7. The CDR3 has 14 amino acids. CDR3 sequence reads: CATFRDRGLTEAFF. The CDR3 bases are TGTGCCACCTTCCGGGACAGGGGGCTCACTGAAGCTTTCTTT.

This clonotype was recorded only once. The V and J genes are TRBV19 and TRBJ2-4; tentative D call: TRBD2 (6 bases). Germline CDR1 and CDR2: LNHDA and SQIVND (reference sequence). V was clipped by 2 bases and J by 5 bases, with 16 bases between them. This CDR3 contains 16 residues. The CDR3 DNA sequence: TGTGCCAGTAGTATATTTTCGGCTAGCGCCCAAAACATTCAGTACTTC. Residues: CASSIFSASAQNIQYF.

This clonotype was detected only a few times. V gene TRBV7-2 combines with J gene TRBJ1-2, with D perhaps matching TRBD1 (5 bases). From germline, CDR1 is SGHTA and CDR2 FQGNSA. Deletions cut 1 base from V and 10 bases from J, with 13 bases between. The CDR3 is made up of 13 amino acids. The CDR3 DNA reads TGTGCCAGCAGCTTAGTCCCCAGGGAGGACTACACCTTC. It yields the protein CASSLVPREDYTF. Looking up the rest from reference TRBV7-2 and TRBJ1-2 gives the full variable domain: GAGVSQSPSNKVTEKGKDVELRCDPISGHTALYWYRQSLGQGLEFLIYFQGNSAPDKSGLPSDRFSAERTGGSVSTLTIQRTQQEDSAVYLCASSLVPREDYTFGSGTRLTVV.

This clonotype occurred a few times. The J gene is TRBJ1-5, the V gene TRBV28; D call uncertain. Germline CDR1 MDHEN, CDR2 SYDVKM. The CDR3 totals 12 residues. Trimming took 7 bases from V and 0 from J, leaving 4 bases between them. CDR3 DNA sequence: TGTGCCAGCACGGTTAGCAATCAGCCCCAGCATTTT. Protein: CASTVSNQPQHF.

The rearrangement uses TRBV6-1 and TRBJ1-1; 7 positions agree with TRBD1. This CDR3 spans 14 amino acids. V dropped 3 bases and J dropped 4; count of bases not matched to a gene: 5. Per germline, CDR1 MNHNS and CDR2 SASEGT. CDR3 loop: CASSDRQGRTEAFF. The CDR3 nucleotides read TGTGCCAGCAGTGACCGACAGGGCCGCACTGAAGCTTTCTTT.